Below, 26 T cell receptor beta chains from the same sample are listed, as sequenced in a study of T cells after yellow fever vaccination. TCRdb analysed the 5' RACE reads with MiXCR anew, one entry per CDR3 protein. The sample lists 500,000 to 650,000 distinct CDR3 sequences; around an eighth were seen once. The source material was PBMCs, sampled on the day of the yellow fever booster vaccination. These receptors came from a man aged 25-45 years who received the YFV17D yellow fever vaccine.

This clonotype showed up just a few times. This rearrangement joins TRBV29-1 to TRBJ2-3, with D perhaps TRBD1 or TRBD2 (5 bases each). CDR1 is SQVTM and CDR2 is ANQGSEA in the germline V gene. V was shortened by 4 bases and J by 6 bases, with 17 bases between the two germline ends. The CDR3 has 14 residues. The CDR3 nucleotides read TGCAGCGTTGGGAGTCTAGGGTGGGGGGATACGCAGTATTTT. It yields the protein CSVGSLGWGDTQYF.

This clonotype was recorded at least ten times. The V gene is TRBV5-1, the J gene TRBJ2-1, with TRBD2 identical over 11 bases. V was clipped by 0 bases and J by 4 bases; unmatched bases: 3. Germline assignment: CDR1 SGHRS and CDR2 YFSETQ. The CDR3 is 16 residues long. CDR3 nucleotides: TGCGCCAGCAGCTTGGAGGGGACTAGCGGTTACAATGAGCAGTTCTTC. The encoded protein is CASSLEGTSGYNEQFF.

CDR3 in DNA: TGTGCCAGCAGTTACGGCGTTTTCGCAGATACGCAGTATTTT. It codes for CASSYGVFADTQYF. This chain links TRBV6-5 with TRBJ2-3; D gene uncertain. The CDR3 runs to 14 residues. Germline values: CDR1 MNHEY, CDR2 SVGAGI. Trimming removed 2 bases from V and 4 bases from J, with 10 bases in between.

The chain joins TRBV5-4 to TRBJ1-1; a weak D match, TRBD1 (5 bases). In germline, CDR1 is SGHNT, CDR2 YYREEE (reference sequence). The CDR3 is 14 residues long. V was trimmed by 0 bases and J by 7 bases, leaving 13 bases between them. CDR3 nucleotide sequence: TGTGCCAGCAGCTTGGGGGTCACGGGGGTTGAAGCTTTCTTT. Amino acids: CASSLGVTGVEAFF.

The table lists this clonotype with a few counts. The CDR3 sequence: CASSFQTDGIDGYTF. In DNA form, the CDR3 reads TGTGCCAGCAGTTTTCAGACCGACGGCATTGATGGCTACACCTTC. The rearrangement uses TRBV6-2 or TRBV6-3 and TRBJ1-2; D gene unclear. This CDR3 has 15 amino acids. V lost 4 bases to trimming and J lost 6 bases, with 18 bases between them. The V gene's germline CDR1 is MNHEY and CDR2 SVGEGT.

The chain combines TRBV12-3 or TRBV12-4 with TRBJ2-2; tentative D call: TRBD2 (5 bases). Trimming stripped 1 base from V and 7 bases from J, with 13 bases between. The CDR3 consists of 15 residues. The CDR3 sequence: CASSLEASLGGELFF. The CDR3 region has the DNA TGTGCCAGCAGTTTAGAGGCTAGCCTGGGCGGGGAGCTGTTTTTT.

This clonotype was observed a few times. The chain recombines TRBV20-1 with TRBJ2-1, with 9 positions matching TRBD2. Looked up from germline, CDR1 is DFQATT and CDR2 is SNEGSKA (reference sequence). The trim removed 0 bases at V and 8 bases at J, leaving 11 bases unmatched. The CDR3 has 16 residues. The CDR3 loop is CSARDHASGIYDEQFF. The CDR3 DNA reads as TGCAGTGCTAGAGATCATGCTAGCGGGATTTATGATGAGCAGTTCTTC.

This clonotype was detected only a few times. This chain links TRBV12-3 or TRBV12-4 with TRBJ2-1; 9 positions match TRBD2. V lost 3 bases and J lost 13; bases outside the gene matches: 19. The CDR3 spans 17 residues. CDR3 sequence: CASSFNGGGRAGGEQFF. DNA of the CDR3: TGTGCCAGCAGTTTTAACGGAGGCGGGAGGGCCGGCGGGGAACAGTTCTTC.

This clonotype was seen a handful of times. The CDR3, as DNA: TGTGCCAGCTCACCACCGAATAGCGGGAGGGCAGATACGCAGTATTTT. Residues: CASSPPNSGRADTQYF. This chain uses TRBV18 with TRBJ2-3; 11 nucleotides match TRBD2. The CDR3 is 16 amino acids. The V gene end was trimmed by 0 bases and the J gene end by 4 bases; junction bases not matched to a gene: 3. Looked up from germline, CDR1 is KGHSH and CDR2 is LQKENI. The entire variable domain, with the rest obtained from reference TRBV18 and TRBJ2-3, is as follows: NAGVMQNPRHLVRRRGQEARLRCSPMKGHSHVYWYRQLPEEGLKFMVYLQKENIIDESGMPKERFSAEFPKEGPSILRIQQVVRGDSAAYFCASSPPNSGRADTQYFGPGTRLTVL.

This clonotype showed up many times. The V call is TRBV14, the J call TRBJ2-1, with D tentatively TRBD2 (5 bases). The ends were cut back, 0 bases at V and 8 bases at J, with 11 bases in the middle. CDR1 is SGHDN and CDR2 is FVKESK in the germline V gene. This CDR3 has 14 amino acids. The CDR3 DNA reads TGTGCCAGCAGCCAAGAAACGGGATACTATGAGCAGTTCTTC. Translating gives CASSQETGYYEQFF.

This clonotype was detected ten times or more. The chain recombines TRBV12-3 or TRBV12-4 with TRBJ2-1; D gene unclear. Trimming removed 3 bases from V and 0 bases from J, with 9 bases in between. The CDR3 runs 15 residues. This CDR3 is CASSFSTSSYNEQFF. The DNA for the CDR3 is TGTGCCAGCAGTTTTAGCACAAGCTCCTACAATGAGCAGTTCTTC.

This clonotype has at least ten counts. The V call is TRBV7-2, the J call TRBJ2-1; 10 bases line up with TRBD2. The CDR3 extends over 12 amino acids. After removal of 5 bases from V and 10 bases from J, the junction contained 2 bases not matched to a gene. Looked up from germline, CDR1 is SGHTA and CDR2 is FQGNSA. CDR3 nucleotide sequence: TGTGCCAGCAGCCCGACTAGCGGGGAGCAGTTCTTC. Translated: CASSPTSGEQFF. Supplemented by reference TRBV7-2 and TRBJ2-1, the full variable domain reads GAGVSQSPSNKVTEKGKDVELRCDPISGHTALYWYRQSLGQGLEFLIYFQGNSAPDKSGLPSDRFSAERTGGSVSTLTIQRTQQEDSAVYLCASSPTSGEQFFGPGTRLTVL.

J is TRBJ2-3 and V is TRBV5-1; D remains unclear. CDR3 length equals 14 residues. Germline values: CDR1 SGHRS, CDR2 YFSETQ. V lost 4 bases and J lost 0, with 9 bases in between. CDR3 loop: CASSKTYSTDTQYF. Here the CDR3 DNA reads TGCGCCAGCAGCAAGACTTATAGCACAGATACGCAGTATTTT.

The CDR3 DNA sequence: TGTGCCAGCAGCCGGGGGACATCTAATCAGCCCCAGCATTTT. Amino acids: CASSRGTSNQPQHF. J is TRBJ1-5 and V is TRBV2; weak D call: TRBD1 (6 bases). The CDR3 runs to 14 residues. CDR1 and CDR2 from the germline V gene are SNHLY and FYNNEI. V lost 6 bases to trimming and J lost 4 bases, with 13 bases between them.

The table lists this clonotype with a few counts. The chain recombines TRBV24-1 with TRBJ2-1, with no clear D. The CDR3 is made up of 13 amino acids. Germline V lookup: CDR1 KGHDR, CDR2 SFDVKD. V lost 3 bases and J lost 11, with 13 bases in between. The CDR3 DNA follows: TGTGCCACCAGTGATCCTGGCTCGCCCCAGCAGTTCTTC. Translated, it gives CATSDPGSPQQFF.

This clonotype was found many times. This rearrangement joins TRBV7-8 to TRBJ2-7; D is undetermined. Germline CDR1 reads SGHVS; CDR2 reads FQNEAQ. This CDR3 is built from 13 residues. With 2 bases removed from V and 2 bases from J, the gap between germline ends came to 7 bases. The DNA for the CDR3 is TGTGCCAGCAGCTTACAGGTTGCCTACGAGCAGTACTTC. This codes for CASSLQVAYEQYF.

This clonotype was observed a handful of times. The chain links TRBV7-9 to TRBJ2-7, with a tentative D call TRBD1 (5 bases). The CDR3 length is 13 residues. Germline CDR1 and CDR2: SEHNR and FQNEAQ (reference sequence). V lost 4 bases to trimming and J lost 2 bases, with 9 bases between them. In nucleotides, the CDR3 is TGTGCCAGCAGCTCGACAGCTACCTACGAGCAGTACTTC. It specifies CASSSTATYEQYF.

The sample holds one count of this clonotype. The chain has TRBV9 and TRBJ1-5, with 9 bases fitting TRBD1. V lost 5 bases to trimming and J lost 5 bases; unmatched junction nucleotides: 5. The CDR3 contains 14 residues. Germline V CDR1 and CDR2: SGDLS, YYNGEE. The CDR3 coding sequence is TGTGCCAGCAGTGCCGGGACAGGGTATCAGCCCCAGCATTTT. Its protein is CASSAGTGYQPQHF.

This clonotype was observed many times. The V gene is TRBV18, the J gene TRBJ2-1, with no clear D. Germline CDR1 is KGHSH and CDR2 is LQKENI. The V end lost 8 bases, the J end lost 7 bases, and 9 bases lay between the germline ends. The CDR3 consists of 11 residues. The CDR3 here is CASSRGNEQFF. The DNA for the CDR3 is TGTGCCAGCAGCCGTGGGAATGAGCAGTTCTTC.

The rearrangement links TRBV4-2 to TRBJ2-6; D possibly matches TRBD1 or TRBD2 (6 bases each). The CDR3 is 20 amino acids. Germline V CDR1 and CDR2: LGHNA, YNFKEQ. V lost 1 base and J lost 0, with 19 bases in between. The CDR3 sequence is CASSQASSGAYFSGANVLTF. The CDR3 DNA sequence: TGTGCCAGCAGCCAAGCCTCTTCGGGGGCTTACTTCTCTGGGGCCAACGTCCTGACTTTC.

This clonotype was seen at least ten times. The gene calls are TRBV12-3 or TRBV12-4 and TRBJ2-7; TRBD2 is a possible D gene (6 bases). This CDR3 contains 13 residues. With 3 bases removed from V and 7 bases from J, the gap between germline ends came to 13 bases. The DNA for the CDR3 is TGTGCCAGCAGTTTTGGGAGGAATGGGGAGCAGTACTTC. The encoded protein is CASSFGRNGEQYF.

V gene TRBV15 combines with J gene TRBJ1-2; 8 positions match TRBD1. In germline, CDR1 is LNHNV, CDR2 YYDKDF (reference sequence). Trimming removed 2 bases from V and 8 bases from J; junction bases left unmatched: 13. This CDR3 has 16 residues. In DNA form, the CDR3 reads TGTGCCACCAGCAGACTCGCGGACAGGGAGGTTCGGGGCTACACCTTC. Translating it yields CATSRLADREVRGYTF.

The chain is built from TRBV7-8 and TRBJ2-7; D possibly corresponds to TRBD1 (5 bases). From germline, CDR1 is SGHVS and CDR2 FQNEAQ. This CDR3 region has 14 residues. V was shortened by 5 bases and J by 3 bases, with 14 bases between the two germline ends. The DNA of the CDR3 is TGTGCCAGCAGCCCACCACAGGAGCTCTACGAGCAGTACTTC. Translation: CASSPPQELYEQYF.

The chain recombines TRBV7-9 with TRBJ1-5; D is uncertain. V lost 3 bases to trimming and J lost 8 bases, with 17 bases between them. CDR3 size: 15 residues. CDR1 is SEHNR and CDR2 is FQNEAQ in the germline V gene (reference sequence). The CDR3: CASSLGSPGREPQHF. In DNA, the CDR3 is TGTGCCAGCAGCTTGGGGTCGCCCGGTAGGGAGCCCCAGCATTTT.

This clonotype was found a few times. The gene calls are TRBV10-3 and TRBJ2-1, with D possibly being TRBD2 (5 bases). Germline CDR1 reads ENHRY; CDR2 reads SYGVKD. The CDR3 runs to 14 residues. The V end was cut by 6 bases, the J end by 6 bases, with 15 bases between. The CDR3 region is CAIRGGSVSNEQFF. The DNA for the CDR3 is TGTGCCATCAGGGGCGGGTCTGTATCCAATGAGCAGTTCTTC.

This sequence joins TRBV5-4 and TRBJ2-5; D perhaps matches TRBD1 (5 bases). This CDR3 region has 15 residues. Germline loops: CDR1 SGHNT, CDR2 YYREEE (reference sequence). With 3 bases removed from V and 5 bases from J, the gap between germline ends came to 17 bases. This chain's CDR3 is CASSSAVLGPETQYF. CDR3 nucleotide sequence: TGTGCCAGCAGCTCCGCTGTGTTGGGGCCGGAGACCCAGTACTTC.